This T cell receptor (beta chain) was obtained from a study of OX40 agonist ivuxolimab in advanced cancers. Method: immunoSEQ multiplex PCR; TCRdb's copy keeps in-frame clones and lacks some. In the table there are more than 95,000 clones, more than 85% of which are singletons. Comment on this clone: No antigen is known for it.

Study conclusions and caveats: The mean number of expanded clones was higher in CD8+ T cells than in CD4+. By week 6 at 0.1 to 3.0 mg/kg, blood CD4+ and CD8+ T cells had expanded clonally.

The CDR3 is 16 amino acids. Trimming removed 1 base from V and 0 bases from J, with 11 bases in between. Germline CDR1 is KGHSH and CDR2 is LQKENI. The receptor was isolated from an adult with an advanced solid tumor such as melanoma, head and neck, liver or kidney cancer. The sample in question was CD4+ or CD8+ T cells sorted from blood, obtained in a trial of the OX40 agonist ivuxolimab. The rearrangement links TRBV18 to TRBJ2-3; D not resolved. The CDR3 DNA follows: TGTGCCAGCTCACCACGACGGTCGGCTAGCACAGATACGCAGTATTTT. Translated: CASSPRRSASTDTQYF. The complete variable domain, with remaining parts taken from reference TRBV18 and TRBJ2-3, reads NAGVMQNPRHLVRRRGQEARLRCSPMKGHSHVYWYRQLPEEGLKFMVYLQKENIIDESGMPKERFSAEFPKEGPSILRIQQVVRGDSAAYFCASSPRRSASTDTQYFGPGTRLTVL.